A single sample gave rise to the 2 T cell receptor beta chains below, sequenced in a study of T cell responses to AZD1222 COVID-19 vaccine. Only in-frame clones appear in the TCRdb table, and some are missing; sequencing was by immunoSEQ multiplex PCR. The sample carries 120,000 to 150,000 clones, approximately 90% recorded once. This material consisted of peripheral blood, taken on day 0 of AZD1222 vaccination. The receptors originated from an adult in good health.

Only one count was recorded for this clone. V gene TRBV4-1 combines with J gene TRBJ1-2, with D unclear. The CDR3 has 17 residues. Trimming removed 0 bases from V and 0 bases from J, with 14 bases in between. Germline CDR1 MGHRA, CDR2 YSYEKL. The chain's CDR3 is CASSQDFEWAANYGYTF. DNA of the CDR3: TGCGCCAGCAGCCAAGATTTTGAGTGGGCGGCTAACTATGGCTACACCTTC.

The CDR3 bases are TGTGCCAGCAGCACTCGGACAGTCCGCCGAGACTATGGCTACACCTTC. This codes for CASSTRTVRRDYGYTF. The chain is built from TRBV7-8 and TRBJ1-2, with a tentative D call TRBD1 (6 bases). V shed 5 bases and J shed 3 bases, with 19 bases lying between them. Per germline, CDR1 SGHVS and CDR2 FQNEAQ. The CDR3 contains 16 residues.